The clone carrying this T cell receptor beta chain was counted ten times or more. What it binds is unknown. Trimming shortened V by 2 bases and J by 5 bases, and 9 bases separated the two germline ends. Germline CDR1 reads SGHVS; CDR2 reads FQNEAQ. This CDR3 spans 14 amino acids. Each CDR3 protein is one row after TCRdb ran MiXCR on the reads. The profile shows about 210,000 distinct CDR3 sequences, around 6.2% of them singletons. This record comes from a study of T cell repertoires in cytomegalovirus infection. The overall study: TCR beta signatures that were public indicated CMV infection and matching HLA type.

The study's findings and limits: HLA-C-restricted CMV-specific TCR beta clonotypes were dominant in the ex vivo response. Accumulated public TCR beta family frequency recognized individuals carrying CMV together with the relevant HLA.

V and J are TRBV7-8 and TRBJ2-2, with unresolved D. The source material was PBMCs. The receptor's source is a human donor in good health (CMV status not recorded). Some clones in this sample may be carry-over from other donors' samples. The CDR3 protein is CASSLQVATGELFF. In DNA, the CDR3 is TGTGCCAGCAGCTTACAGGTTGCGACCGGGGAGCTGTTTTTT.